This T cell receptor (beta chain) appears in the sequencing data of a study of neurological immune-mediated disorders. Looking at the study overall: Relapsing-remitting disease affected around 30, and secondary progressive 3, of around 34 multiple sclerosis patients. Points from the study as a whole: Multiple sclerosis, the disease with the least TCR clonal expansion, fell below healthy controls, whereas HTLV-1-associated myelopathy showed the most. The multiple sclerosis repertoire cluster had no association with any clinical or MRI feature.

This clonotype was observed at least ten times. Its antigen remains unidentified. With 1 base removed from V and 2 bases from J, the gap between germline ends came to 12 bases. Germline CDR1 is LGHNA and CDR2 is YSLEER. The CDR3 is 15 amino acids. cDNA was made by 5'RACE with 10-nucleotide random UMIs. From the 5' RACE reads, TCRdb called clonotypes with MiXCR, one entry per CDR3 protein. The sample consists of about 62,000 distinct CDR3 sequences, about 3.7% of them appearing once. The rearrangement uses TRBV4-3 and TRBJ2-7; no definite D call. This sequence originates from a woman in her forties or fifties with multiple sclerosis. The specimen was PBMCs. The CDR3 DNA sequence: TGCGCCAGCAGCCAAGGGCCACCAAATACCTACGAGCAGTACTTC. Its protein is CASSQGPPNTYEQYF.